The clone carrying this TCR beta chain appeared a single time. Per germline, CDR1 PRHDT and CDR2 FYEKMQ (reference sequence). The CDR3 has 17 amino acids. Trimming at V came to 5 bases and at J to 1 base, leaving 11 bases not matched to a gene. This entry comes from a study of blood T cell repertoires in COVID-19. The protocol was immunoSEQ multiplex PCR, while the TCRdb copy is restricted to in-frame clones and leaves out a portion. The sample has fewer than 15,000 clones; about 87% are singletons. The sample comprised peripheral blood. This chain uses TRBV13 with TRBJ2-7; 10 nucleotides match TRBD2. The origin of this receptor is a human donor in a cohort sampled during active COVID-19. CDR3 in amino acids: CASSPPPTSGNSYEQYF. The CDR3 bases are TGTGCCAGCAGCCCTCCCCCAACTAGCGGGAATTCCTACGAGCAGTACTTC. Full variable domain (outside the CDR3, taken from reference TRBV13 and TRBJ2-7): AAGVIQSPRHLIKEKRETATLKCYPIPRHDTVYWYQQGPGQDPQFLISFYEKMQSDKGSIPDRFSAQQFSDYHSELNMSSLELGDSALYFCASSPPPTSGNSYEQYFGPGTRLTVT.